This T cell receptor (beta chain) was identified in a study of cytomegalovirus exposure and HLA in healthy donors. Whole-study findings and limits: The authors judged a highly shared variant cluster likely a sequencing artifact.

Per the germline V gene, CDR1 is SGHAT and CDR2 is FQNNGV. Between the trimmed V and J ends, which lost 0 bases and 5 bases, there was a span of 14 bases. The length of the CDR3 is 16 residues. The PCR used 60 Vbeta and 13 Jbeta primers. Produced via immunoSEQ multiplex PCR; TCRdb's table is partial and in-frame only. This table holds approximately 160,000 clones, roughly 65% found once. On this clone: No antigen is known for it.

This sequence was found in a young man in good health and CMV-seropositive. Sample: PBMCs. The rearrangement joins TRBV11-2 to TRBJ2-1; perhaps TRBD2 as D (6 bases). As DNA, the CDR3 is TGTGCCAGCAGCTTAGAAGGGGTCGGACTAAACAATGAGCAGTTCTTC. Translation: CASSLEGVGLNNEQFF.